This TCR beta chain was identified during a study of human T cells and chemical hapten exposure. This clonotype was recorded at least ten times. The time point here: patch test 2, 6 weeks after DPC sensitization. Stated treatment: therapeutic diphenylcyclopropenone sensitization with weekly scalp DPC. The CDR3 extends over 16 amino acids. V gave up 6 bases and J gave up 7 bases; unmatched junction bases: 11. CDR1 SGHRS and CDR2 YFSETQ come from the germline V gene. Each CDR3 protein gets one entry after TCRdb re-called the RACE reads with MiXCR. Here the sample spans some 89,000 distinct CDR3 sequences, roughly 10% being singletons.

The gene calls are TRBV5-1 and TRBJ1-6, with TRBD1 identical over 9 bases. The receptor was isolated from a woman aged 25-40 years with alopecia areata. Some clones in this sample may be carry-over from other donors' samples. Source: whole blood, taken in connection with sensitization to the hapten diphenylcyclopropenone (DPC). The CDR3 loop is CASTPNTGTGNSPLHF. DNA of the CDR3: TGCGCCAGCACCCCGAATACCGGGACAGGGAATTCACCCCTCCACTTT.